The T cell receptor (beta chain) described here comes from a study of T cell repertoires in cytomegalovirus infection. Background on the study: Recently identified HLA-C-restricted CMV epitopes were used, and well-studied HLA-B-restricted CMV epitopes were used as well. Matching HLA type, along with CMV infection, was indicated by public TCR beta signatures.

TCRdb reanalysed the reads using MiXCR and keeps one entry per CDR3 protein. In the table there are 700,000 to 950,000 distinct CDR3 sequences, 30% to 35% of which are singletons. The CDR3 consists of 13 residues. Germline V gene lookup returns CDR1 SNHLY and CDR2 FYNNEI. The V and J ends lost 11 bases and 0 bases respectively, with 13 bases between them. About this clonotype: What it binds is unknown.

The chain combines TRBV2 with TRBJ1-1; D perhaps matches TRBD1 (6 bases). This sample comprised cultured CD8+ T cells from PBMCs, obtained from culture after CMV antigen stimulation. The TCR comes from a human donor in good health (CMV status not recorded). Some clones in this sample may be carry-over from other donors' samples. The CDR3 protein is CAAPGQMNTEAFF. In nucleotides, the CDR3 is TGTGCCGCCCCTGGACAGATGAACACTGAAGCTTTCTTT. The entire variable domain, with the rest obtained from reference TRBV2 and TRBJ1-1, is as follows: EPEVTQTPSHQVTQMGQEVILRCVPISNHLYFYWYRQILGQKVEFLVSFYNNEISEKSEIFDDQFSVERPDGSNFTLKIRSTKLEDSAMYFCAAPGQMNTEAFFGQGTRLTVV.